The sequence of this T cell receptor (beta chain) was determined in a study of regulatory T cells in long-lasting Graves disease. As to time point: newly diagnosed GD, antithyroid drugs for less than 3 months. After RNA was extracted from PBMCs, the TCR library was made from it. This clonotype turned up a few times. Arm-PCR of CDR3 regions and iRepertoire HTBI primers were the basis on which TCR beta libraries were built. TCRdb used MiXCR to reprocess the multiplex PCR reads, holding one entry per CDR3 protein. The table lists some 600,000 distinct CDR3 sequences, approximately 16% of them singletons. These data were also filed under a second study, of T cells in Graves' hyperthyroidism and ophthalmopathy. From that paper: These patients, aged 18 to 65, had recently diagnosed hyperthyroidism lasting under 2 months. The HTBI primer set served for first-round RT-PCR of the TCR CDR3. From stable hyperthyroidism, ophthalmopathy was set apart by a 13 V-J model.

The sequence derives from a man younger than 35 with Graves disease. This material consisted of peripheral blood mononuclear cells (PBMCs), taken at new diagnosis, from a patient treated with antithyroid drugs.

The CDR3 loop is CASSVPYNEQFF. The DNA for the CDR3 is TGTGCCAGTAGTGTCCCCTACAATGAGCAGTTCTTC. The chain links TRBV19 to TRBJ2-1; D gene uncertain. V was cut by 5 bases and J by 2 bases, with 4 bases left in between. The CDR3 loop spans 12 amino acids. CDR1 LNHDA and CDR2 SQIVND come from the germline V gene (reference sequence).